This entry features one T cell receptor (beta chain) sequence. This record belongs to a study of control samples from healthy donors and cancer patients. The CDR3 runs 14 residues. Trimming shortened V by 3 bases and J by 5 bases, and 13 bases separated the two germline ends. CDR1 LNHDA and CDR2 SQIVND come from the germline V gene (reference sequence). Clones were sequenced by immunoSEQ multiplex PCR, and TCRdb holds only the in-frame ones, with some missing. The sample holds 100,000 to 150,000 clones, just over 90% seen once. This TCR was sampled from a woman aged 18-29 years in good health. Source material: blood. This rearrangement joins TRBV19 to TRBJ1-1; TRBD1 is a possible D gene (5 bases). CDR3 nucleotide sequence: TGTGCCAGTAGTATTTCTTACGGGGCGACTGAAGCTTTCTTT. Translated: CASSISYGATEAFF.